One sample yielded the 16 T cell receptor beta chains listed below, sequenced in a study of T cells in Graves' hyperthyroidism and ophthalmopathy. Template material for amplifying TCR beta CDR3 regions consisted of RNA transcripts. During a first-round RT-PCR of the TCR CDR3, the HTBI primer set was used. In TCRdb, the multiplex PCR reads were re-called with MiXCR into one record per CDR3 protein. The sample gives about 350,000 distinct CDR3 sequences, approximately 15% of which show up once; 20% to 25% is in the top ten. Sequences were obtained from blood. These TCRs come from a woman aged 25 to 39 with Graves' hyperthyroidism.

The chain employs TRBV7-6 and TRBJ2-3; 13 positions agree with TRBD2. After removal of 5 bases from V and 5 bases from J, the junction contained 7 bases not matched to a gene. In germline, CDR1 is SGHVS, CDR2 FNYEAQ. The CDR3 is made up of 16 amino acids. The CDR3 coding sequence is TGTGCCAGCAGCCACCCAACTAGCGGGGGGGGAGATACGCAGTATTTT. The encoded protein is CASSHPTSGGGDTQYF.

This clonotype was counted between two and nine times. The V gene is TRBV20-1, the J gene TRBJ2-1; D not certain. V dropped 3 bases and J dropped 5 bases, with 11 bases sitting between them. The germline V gene encodes CDR1 DFQATT and CDR2 SNEGSKA (reference sequence). This CDR3 has 13 residues. CDR3 sequence reads: CSARVPYDNEQFF. The CDR3 nucleotides are TGCAGTGCTAGGGTCCCCTACGACAATGAGCAGTTCTTC.

V is TRBV7-2 and J is TRBJ2-1, with D perhaps TRBD2 (7 bases). Looked up from germline, CDR1 is SGHTA and CDR2 is FQGNSA. The CDR3 is made up of 19 amino acids. With 1 base removed from V and 8 bases from J, the gap between germline ends came to 27 bases. The chain's CDR3 is CASSLGGGEAGKRGYEQFF. DNA for the CDR3: TGTGCCAGCAGCTTAGGGGGAGGAGAAGCGGGAAAGAGGGGGTATGAGCAGTTCTTC. The complete variable domain, with remaining parts taken from reference TRBV7-2 and TRBJ2-1, reads GAGVSQSPSNKVTEKGKDVELRCDPISGHTALYWYRQSLGQGLEFLIYFQGNSAPDKSGLPSDRFSAERTGGSVSTLTIQRTQQEDSAVYLCASSLGGGEAGKRGYEQFFGPGTRLTVL.

This clonotype showed up many times. The chain joins TRBV12-3 or TRBV12-4 to TRBJ1-5; TRBD1 might be the D (5 bases). This CDR3 region has 13 residues. V gave up 6 bases and J gave up 5 bases, with 11 bases separating them. The CDR3 loop is CASSQDRYQPQHF. Here the CDR3 DNA reads TGTGCCAGCAGCCAAGACAGATATCAGCCCCAGCATTTT.

The rearrangement links TRBV25-1 to TRBJ2-1, with a possible D match to TRBD2 (6 bases). V dropped 8 bases and J dropped 9 bases, with 20 bases sitting between them. The CDR3 length is 14 residues. Germline V CDR1 and CDR2: MGHDK, SYGVNS. DNA for the CDR3: TGTGCCAGCGGAGATCACGGGACTGTGGGTGAGCAGTTCTTC. This encodes CASGDHGTVGEQFF.

This clonotype was counted at least ten times. At one end the junction does not follow the germline gene, possibly because of a read error. The genes are TRBV2 and TRBJ1-4, with a tentative D call TRBD1 (5 bases). The V gene's germline CDR1 is SNHLY and CDR2 FYNNEI. The CDR3 consists of 13 residues. The CDR3 bases are TGCGCCAGCAAGGGGCTCCCCAATGAAAAACTGTTTTTT. Amino acid sequence: CASKGLPNEKLFF.

This clonotype occurred many times. The chain recombines TRBV12-3 or TRBV12-4 with TRBJ2-1; 8 positions match TRBD2. The trim removed 5 bases at V and 3 bases at J, leaving 3 bases unmatched. This CDR3 comprises 14 residues. DNA for the CDR3: TGTGCCAGCAGTACCGGGACTAGCTACAATGAGCAGTTCTTC. It encodes CASSTGTSYNEQFF.

This clonotype has a handful of counts. The chain couples TRBV5-6 to TRBJ2-1, with 13 bases that match TRBD2. Trimming cost V 0 bases and J 8 bases; bases outside gene matches: 8. The CDR3 is 17 amino acids. CDR1 and CDR2 (germline): SGHDT, YYEEEE. The CDR3 DNA follows: TGTGCCAGCAGCTTGGGGGGACTAGCGGGACGCGTGTATGAGCAGTTCTTC. This encodes CASSLGGLAGRVYEQFF.

This clonotype was observed a handful of times. This sequence joins TRBV11-2 and TRBJ2-4, with 9 bases that match TRBD1. V lost 2 bases to trimming and J lost 16 bases; unmatched junction nucleotides: 6. This CDR3 has 12 amino acids. Germline CDR1 SGHAT, CDR2 FQNNGV. CDR3 nucleotides: TGTGCCAGCAGCTTAACAGGGGGCTTACAATACTTC. Translated: CASSLTGGLQYF.

This clonotype was counted a few times. The chain employs TRBV6-1 and TRBJ2-7, with 9 bases fitting TRBD1. V trimming: 5 bases; J trimming: 3 bases; junction bases outside the gene matches: 5. The CDR3 runs 14 residues. Germline V gene data show CDR1 as MNHNS and CDR2 as SASEGT. The CDR3 DNA reads as TGTGCCAGCAGTACGCGACAGGGGGACTACGAGCAGTACTTC. Translated: CASSTRQGDYEQYF.

This clonotype was found many times. The chain couples TRBV7-6 to TRBJ2-1; maybe TRBD1 (6 bases). This CDR3 spans 15 amino acids. Germline CDR1 and CDR2: SGHVS and FNYEAQ. The germline V and J ends were trimmed by 1 base and 10 bases, with 17 bases remaining between them. The DNA for the CDR3 is TGTGCCAGCAGCTTAGGGACAAACAGGGTCGTAGAGCAGTTCTTC. Translation gives CASSLGTNRVVEQFF.

The chain joins TRBV20-1 to TRBJ2-2, with D perhaps matching TRBD2 (6 bases). Trimming cost V 1 base and J 0 bases, with 15 bases left between them. Per the germline V gene, CDR1 is DFQATT and CDR2 is SNEGSKA (reference sequence). This CDR3 contains 17 residues. CDR3 bases: TGCAGTGCTAGAGTATGGAGGGATATCGCGAACACCGGGGAGCTGTTTTTT. Translation gives CSARVWRDIANTGELFF.

This clonotype was detected a few times. The rearrangement joins TRBV6-5 to TRBJ1-3; D ambiguous. Trimming shortened V by 2 bases and J by 4 bases, and 12 bases separated the two germline ends. CDR3 size: 15 residues. In germline, CDR1 is MNHEY, CDR2 SVGAGI. CDR3 region: CASSYGLGNGNTIYF. CDR3 sequence (DNA): TGTGCCAGCAGTTACGGTCTGGGGAACGGAAACACCATATATTTT.

This clonotype appeared a few times. The junction and the germline gene differ at one end; a read error may be behind it. The J gene is TRBJ2-5, the V gene TRBV6-2 or TRBV6-3, with D perhaps matching TRBD1 (8 bases). In germline, CDR1 is MNHEY, CDR2 SVGEGT. The CDR3 length is 15 residues. CDR3 protein: CASSYQGRGRETQHF. The CDR3 nucleotides are TGTGCCAGCAGTTATCAGGGCAGGGGGCGGGAGACCCAGCACTTC.

The chain is built from TRBV19 and TRBJ1-4; D not certain. The ends were cut back, 3 bases at V and 3 bases at J, with 8 bases in the middle. The CDR3 consists of 14 residues. CDR1 is LNHDA and CDR2 is SQIVND in the germline V gene (reference sequence). CDR3 in amino acids: CASSIRSPNEKLFF. CDR3 bases: TGTGCCAGTAGTATTCGGTCACCTAATGAAAAACTGTTTTTT. Full variable domain (remainder filled in from reference TRBV19 and TRBJ1-4): DGGITQSPKYLFRKEGQNVTLSCEQNLNHDAMYWYRQDPGQGLRLIYYSQIVNDFQKGDIAEGYSVSREKKESFPLTVTSAQKNPTAFYLCASSIRSPNEKLFFGSGTQLSVL.

This clonotype appeared many times. The gene calls are TRBV15 and TRBJ2-1; no reliable D call. There are 13 residues in the CDR3. V was trimmed by 0 bases and J by 7 bases, leaving 7 bases between them. Germline assignment: CDR1 LNHNV and CDR2 YYDKDF (reference sequence). CDR3 amino acids: CATSRDVTNEQFF. Here the CDR3 DNA reads TGTGCCACCAGCAGAGACGTCACGAATGAGCAGTTCTTC.